These 14 T cell receptor beta chains originate from one sample sequenced in a study of shared clonotypes between healthy human individuals (dated by TCRdb to about 2020). Preparation of the library involved the immunoSEQ multiplex PCR assay. In its TCRdb copy, this immuneACCESS table keeps in-frame sequences only and misses some clones. Where compared with another copy, unresolved V genes explain less than half of these, and the others have no known cause. The sample table shows roughly 2.6 million clones, and about 92% are seen once. The ten largest clones add up to about 0.13% of the sample. Specimen: naive CD4+ T cells sorted from blood. This sample's cell subset or site label indicates: CD45RA+ positively selected. The origin of the receptors is a man aged 18 to 30 in good health.

The chain couples TRBV5-6 to TRBJ2-7; D perhaps matches TRBD1 (6 bases). CDR1 SGHDT and CDR2 YYEEEE come from the germline V gene. The CDR3 is 16 residues long. V was trimmed by 3 bases and J by 4 bases, leaving 20 bases between them. The CDR3 spells CASSSLDTRGKYEQYF. CDR3 sequence (DNA): TGTGCCAGCAGCTCCCTTGATACCAGGGGTAAATACGAGCAGTACTTC.

V and J are TRBV12-5 and TRBJ2-1, with TRBD2 as a possible D gene (6 bases). Germline V gene data show CDR1 as LGHNT and CDR2 as FRNRAP. V was clipped by 7 bases and J by 5 bases, with 24 bases between them. The CDR3 consists of 17 residues. The CDR3 coding sequence is TGTGCTAGTGACCACCCGACCTCCGGGGGATTAAACAATGAGCAGTTCTTC. This translates into CASDHPTSGGLNNEQFF.

This sequence joins TRBV5-5 and TRBJ1-1; D uncertain. Trimming took off 2 bases at V and 0 bases at J, with 8 bases between the two ends. This CDR3 has 14 amino acids. Per germline, CDR1 SGHKS and CDR2 YYEKEE (reference sequence). CDR3 bases: TGTGCCAGCAGCTTCCCGAATATGAACACTGAAGCTTTCTTT. Amino acids: CASSFPNMNTEAFF.

This clone appeared once. The chain couples TRBV18 to TRBJ1-1; 10 nucleotides line up with TRBD1. Germline CDR1 is KGHSH and CDR2 is LQKENI. This CDR3 has 15 amino acids. Trimming cost V 4 bases and J 2 bases; bases outside gene matches: 4. CDR3 sequence: CASSQSTGGNTEAFF. DNA of the CDR3: TGTGCCAGCTCACAATCGACAGGGGGCAACACTGAAGCTTTCTTT. Full variable domain (outside the CDR3, taken from reference TRBV18 and TRBJ1-1): NAGVMQNPRHLVRRRGQEARLRCSPMKGHSHVYWYRQLPEEGLKFMVYLQKENIIDESGMPKERFSAEFPKEGPSILRIQQVVRGDSAAYFCASSQSTGGNTEAFFGQGTRLTVV.

J is TRBJ1-2 and V is TRBV14, with TRBD1 identical over 8 bases. This CDR3 spans 15 amino acids. The V and J ends lost 0 bases and 7 bases, in that order; junction bases with no gene match: 7. Per germline, CDR1 SGHDN and CDR2 FVKESK. CDR3 coding DNA: TGTGCCAGCAGCCAAGAAGGCAGGGGGCCGGGTGGCTACACCTTC. Translation gives CASSQEGRGPGGYTF.

The V and J genes are TRBV5-1 and TRBJ1-1, with D unclear. The length of the CDR3 is 14 residues. V lost 4 bases to trimming and J lost 1 base, with 11 bases between them. The germline CDR1 and CDR2 sequences are SGHRS and YFSETQ. DNA of the CDR3: TGCGCCAGCAGCCCCGGGTGGAGGAACACTGAAGCTTTCTTT. This translates into CASSPGWRNTEAFF.

The CDR3 region has the DNA TGCAGCGGGGCCGCGGGGACCCAAGAGACCCAGTACTTC. Translation gives CSGAAGTQETQYF. The gene calls are TRBV29-1 and TRBJ2-5; possibly TRBD2 for D (6 bases). The V gene lost 7 bases and the J gene lost 1 base, with 13 bases spanning the gap. The CDR3 is 13 amino acids. The germline gives CDR1 SQVTM, CDR2 ANQGSEA.

The rearrangement links TRBV10-2 to TRBJ2-7, with TRBD2 as a possible D gene (7 bases). Trimming removed 5 bases at V and 10 bases at J, with 21 bases between. Germline V gene lookup returns CDR1 WSHSY and CDR2 SAAADI. The CDR3 sequence is 14 residues long. CDR3 coding DNA: TGCGCCAGCAGTTCGGGGGGCGGGTCACTCGGACAGTACTTC. Translating it yields CASSSGGGSLGQYF.

V usage is TRBV6-1 and J usage is TRBJ2-2; D may be TRBD1 or TRBD2 (5 bases each). The CDR3 is 15 amino acids. Trimming removed 11 bases from V and 0 bases from J, with 16 bases in between. CDR1 MNHNS and CDR2 SASEGT come from the germline V gene. DNA of the CDR3: TGTGCCTCGGGGCCGCACAACCCGAACACCGGGGAGCTGTTTTTT. The encoded protein is CASGPHNPNTGELFF.

This clone was observed a single time. V and J are TRBV19 and TRBJ2-7; no firm D call. Trimming removed 3 bases from V and 2 bases from J, with 11 bases in between. Looked up from germline, CDR1 is LNHDA and CDR2 is SQIVND (reference sequence). This CDR3 region has 14 residues. The CDR3 loop reads CASSILLPPYEQYF. The CDR3 DNA sequence: TGTGCCAGTAGTATCTTGCTTCCCCCCTACGAGCAGTACTTC.

The J gene is TRBJ2-6, the V gene TRBV21-1; the table's D call TRBD1 went unverified against the DNA. TRBV21-1 constitutes a pseudogene. The CDR3 consists of 20 residues. The CDR3 protein is CASSKDFGLGRGSGANVLTF. The DNA for the CDR3 is TGTGCCAGCAGCAAAGACTTCGGGCTCGGCAGGGGCTCTGGGGCCAACGTCCTGACTTTC.

The gene calls are TRBV28 and TRBJ2-7; D is possibly TRBD1 (6 bases). V lost 7 bases to trimming and J lost 3 bases, with 13 bases between them. The CDR3 length is 13 residues. Germline CDR1 and CDR2: MDHEN and SYDVKM. In DNA form, the CDR3 reads TGTGCCAGCAACCCGGACAGATTCTACGAGCAGTACTTC. Encoded protein: CASNPDRFYEQYF.

The chain uses TRBV21-1 and TRBJ2-7; no check of the table's D call, TRBD1, against the DNA was made. TRBV21-1 constitutes a pseudogene. The CDR3 sequence is 13 residues long. DNA for the CDR3: TGTGCCACTCAGGGTCAGGCCATCTACGAGCAGTACTTC. It specifies CATQGQAIYEQYF.

The chain links TRBV5-6 to TRBJ2-5, with 10 nucleotides matching TRBD2. In germline, CDR1 is SGHDT, CDR2 YYEEEE. Unmatched junction bases numbered 6, after V lost 0 bases and J lost 7 bases. The CDR3 contains 15 residues. The chain's CDR3 is CASSLGLAGGGTQYF. DNA of the CDR3: TGTGCCAGCAGCTTGGGACTAGCGGGTGGTGGGACCCAGTACTTC.